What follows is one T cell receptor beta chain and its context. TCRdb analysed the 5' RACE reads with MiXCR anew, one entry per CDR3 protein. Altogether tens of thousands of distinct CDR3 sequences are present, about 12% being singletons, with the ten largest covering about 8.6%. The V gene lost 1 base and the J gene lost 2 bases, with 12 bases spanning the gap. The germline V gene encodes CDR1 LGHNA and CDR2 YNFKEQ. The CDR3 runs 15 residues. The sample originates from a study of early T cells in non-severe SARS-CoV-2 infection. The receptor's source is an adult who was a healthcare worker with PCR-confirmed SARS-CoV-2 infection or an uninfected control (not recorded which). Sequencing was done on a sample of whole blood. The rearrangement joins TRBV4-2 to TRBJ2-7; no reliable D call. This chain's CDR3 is CASSQGGGTAYEQYF. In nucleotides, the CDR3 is TGTGCCAGCAGCCAAGGTGGCGGAACCGCCTACGAGCAGTACTTC.